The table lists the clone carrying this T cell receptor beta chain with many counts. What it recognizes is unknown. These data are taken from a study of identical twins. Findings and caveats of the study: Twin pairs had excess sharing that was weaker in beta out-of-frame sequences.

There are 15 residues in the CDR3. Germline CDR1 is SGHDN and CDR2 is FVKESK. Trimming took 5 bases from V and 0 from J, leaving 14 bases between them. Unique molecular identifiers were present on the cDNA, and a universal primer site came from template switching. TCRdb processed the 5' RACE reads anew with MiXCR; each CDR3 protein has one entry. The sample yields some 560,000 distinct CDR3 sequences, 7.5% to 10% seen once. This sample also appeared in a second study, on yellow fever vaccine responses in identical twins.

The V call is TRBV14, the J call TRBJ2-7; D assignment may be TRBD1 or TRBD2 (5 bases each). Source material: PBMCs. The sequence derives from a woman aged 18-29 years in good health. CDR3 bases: TGTGCCAGCAGCGCCGGGGCCAAGGGCTCCTACGAGCAGTACTTC. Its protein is CASSAGAKGSYEQYF. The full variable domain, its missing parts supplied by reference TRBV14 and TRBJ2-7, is EAGVTQFPSHSVIEKGQTVTLRCDPISGHDNLYWYRRVMGKEIKFLLHFVKESKQDESGMPNNRFLAERTGGTYSTLKVQPAELEDSGVYFCASSAGAKGSYEQYFGPGTRLTVT.